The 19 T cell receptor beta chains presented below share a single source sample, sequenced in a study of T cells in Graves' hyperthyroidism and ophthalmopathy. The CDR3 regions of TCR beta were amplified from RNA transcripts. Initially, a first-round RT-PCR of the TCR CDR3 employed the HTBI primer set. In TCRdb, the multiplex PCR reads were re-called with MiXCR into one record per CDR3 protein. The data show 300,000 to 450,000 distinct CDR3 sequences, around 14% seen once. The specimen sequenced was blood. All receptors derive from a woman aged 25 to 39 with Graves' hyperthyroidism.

CDR3 sequence (DNA): TGTGCCAGCAGCTTGATGGGACAGGGGGGAATGTACGAGCAGTACTTC. It translates to CASSLMGQGGMYEQYF. This chain joins TRBV5-6 and TRBJ2-7; TRBD1 aligns across 11 bases. The CDR3 is 16 amino acids. CDR1 and CDR2 (germline): SGHDT, YYEEEE. The ends lost 1 base at V and 4 bases at J; junction bases unmatched: 7. The entire variable domain, with the rest obtained from reference TRBV5-6 and TRBJ2-7, is as follows: DAGVTQSPTHLIKTRGQQVTLRCSPKSGHDTVSWYQQALGQGPQFIFQYYEEEERQRGNFPDRFSGHQFPNYSSELNVNALLLGDSALYLCASSLMGQGGMYEQYFGPGTRLTVT.

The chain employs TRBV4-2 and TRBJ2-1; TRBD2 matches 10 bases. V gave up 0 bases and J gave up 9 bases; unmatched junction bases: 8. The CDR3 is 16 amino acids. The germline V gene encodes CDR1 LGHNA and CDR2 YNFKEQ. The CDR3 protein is CASSQDLASGSREQFF. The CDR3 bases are TGTGCCAGCAGCCAAGATTTGGCTAGCGGGAGTCGTGAGCAGTTCTTC.

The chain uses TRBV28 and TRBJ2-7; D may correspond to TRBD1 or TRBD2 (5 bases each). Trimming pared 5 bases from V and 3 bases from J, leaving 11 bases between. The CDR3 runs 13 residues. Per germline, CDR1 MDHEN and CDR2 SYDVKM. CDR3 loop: CASSDGTSYEQYF. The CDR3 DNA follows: TGTGCCAGCAGTGACGGGACCAGCTACGAGCAGTACTTC.

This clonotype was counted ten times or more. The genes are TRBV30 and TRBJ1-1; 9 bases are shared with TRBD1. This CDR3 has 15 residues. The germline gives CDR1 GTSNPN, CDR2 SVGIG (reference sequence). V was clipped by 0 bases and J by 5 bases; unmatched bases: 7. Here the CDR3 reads CAWSVRWDRVTEAFF. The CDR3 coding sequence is TGTGCCTGGAGTGTACGTTGGGACAGGGTTACTGAAGCTTTCTTT.

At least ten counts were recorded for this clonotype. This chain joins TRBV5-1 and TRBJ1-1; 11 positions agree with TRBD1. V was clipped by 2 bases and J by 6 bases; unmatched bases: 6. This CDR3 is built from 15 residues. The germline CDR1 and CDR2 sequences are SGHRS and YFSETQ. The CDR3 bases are TGCGCCAGCAGCTTACGGACAGGGGGCGCGGCTGAAGCTTTCTTT. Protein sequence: CASSLRTGGAAEAFF.

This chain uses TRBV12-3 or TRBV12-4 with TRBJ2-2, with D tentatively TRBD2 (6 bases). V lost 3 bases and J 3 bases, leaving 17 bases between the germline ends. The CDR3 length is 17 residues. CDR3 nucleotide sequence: TGTGCCAGCAGTTTTAGGGACTCCGAAGCATACACCGGGGAGCTGTTTTTT. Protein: CASSFRDSEAYTGELFF.

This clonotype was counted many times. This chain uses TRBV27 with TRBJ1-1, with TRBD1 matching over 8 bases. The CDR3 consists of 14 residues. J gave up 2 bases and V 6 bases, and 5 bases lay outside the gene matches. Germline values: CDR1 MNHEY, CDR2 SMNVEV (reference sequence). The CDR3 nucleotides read TGTGCCAGCAGAAAACAGGGGGGCAACACTGAAGCTTTCTTT. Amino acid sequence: CASRKQGGNTEAFF.

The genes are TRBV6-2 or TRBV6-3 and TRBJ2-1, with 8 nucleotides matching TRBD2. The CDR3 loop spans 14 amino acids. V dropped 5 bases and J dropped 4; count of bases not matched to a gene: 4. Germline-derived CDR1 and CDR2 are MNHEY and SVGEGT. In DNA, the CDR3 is TGTGCCAGCAGTATCCTAGCGGGTTACAATGAGCAGTTCTTC. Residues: CASSILAGYNEQFF.

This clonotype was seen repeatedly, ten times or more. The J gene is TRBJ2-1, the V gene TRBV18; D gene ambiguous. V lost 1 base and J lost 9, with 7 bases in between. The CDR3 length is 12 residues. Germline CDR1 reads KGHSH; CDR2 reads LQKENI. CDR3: CASSPLTSEQFF. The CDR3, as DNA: TGTGCCAGCTCACCACTTACAAGTGAGCAGTTCTTC.

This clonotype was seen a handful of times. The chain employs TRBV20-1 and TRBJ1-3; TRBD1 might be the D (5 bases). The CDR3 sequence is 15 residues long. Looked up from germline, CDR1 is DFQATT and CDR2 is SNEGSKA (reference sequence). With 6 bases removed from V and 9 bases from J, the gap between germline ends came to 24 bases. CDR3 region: CSAKESRTTRGTIYF. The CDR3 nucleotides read TGCAGTGCAAAAGAGTCCCGGACAACCCGGGGCACCATATATTTT.

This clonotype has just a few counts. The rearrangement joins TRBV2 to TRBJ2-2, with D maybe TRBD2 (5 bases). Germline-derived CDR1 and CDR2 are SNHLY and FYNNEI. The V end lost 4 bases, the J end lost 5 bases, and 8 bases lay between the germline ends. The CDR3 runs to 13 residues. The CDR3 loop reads CASSVSGTGELFF. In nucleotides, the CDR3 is TGTGCCAGCAGTGTGTCGGGGACCGGGGAGCTGTTTTTT.

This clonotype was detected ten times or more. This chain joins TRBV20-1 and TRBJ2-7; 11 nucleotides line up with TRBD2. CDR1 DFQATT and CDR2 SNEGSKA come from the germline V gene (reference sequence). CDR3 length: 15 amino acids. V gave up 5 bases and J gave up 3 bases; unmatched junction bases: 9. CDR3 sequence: CSAQRLLAGVYEQYF. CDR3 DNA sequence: TGCAGTGCTCAGAGGTTACTAGCGGGAGTCTACGAGCAGTACTTC.

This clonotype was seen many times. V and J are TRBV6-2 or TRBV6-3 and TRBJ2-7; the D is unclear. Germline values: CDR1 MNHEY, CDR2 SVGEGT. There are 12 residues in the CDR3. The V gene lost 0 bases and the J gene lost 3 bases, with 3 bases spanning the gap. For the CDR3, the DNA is TGTGCCAGCAGTTACTCGAGCTACGAGCAGTACTTC. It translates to CASSYSSYEQYF.

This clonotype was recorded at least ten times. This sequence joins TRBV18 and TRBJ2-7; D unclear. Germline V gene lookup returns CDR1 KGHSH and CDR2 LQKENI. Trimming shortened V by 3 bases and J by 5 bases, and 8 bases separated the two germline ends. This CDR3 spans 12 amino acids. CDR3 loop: CASSPFQDEQYF. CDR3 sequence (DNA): TGTGCCAGCTCACCGTTCCAAGACGAGCAGTACTTC.

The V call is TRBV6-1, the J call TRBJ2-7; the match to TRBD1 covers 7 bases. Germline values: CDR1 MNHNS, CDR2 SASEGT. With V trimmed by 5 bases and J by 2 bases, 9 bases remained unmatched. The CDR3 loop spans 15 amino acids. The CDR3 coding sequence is TGTGCCAGCAGTCACCAAACAGGGGACACCTACGAGCAGTACTTC. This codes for CASSHQTGDTYEQYF.

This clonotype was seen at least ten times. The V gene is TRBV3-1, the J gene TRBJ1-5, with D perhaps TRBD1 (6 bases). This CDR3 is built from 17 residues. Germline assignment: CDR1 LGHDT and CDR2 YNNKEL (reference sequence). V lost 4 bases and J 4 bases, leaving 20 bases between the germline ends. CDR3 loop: CASSPGTTVSPNQPQHF. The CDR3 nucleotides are TGTGCCAGCAGCCCGGGGACAACCGTAAGCCCAAATCAGCCCCAGCATTTT.

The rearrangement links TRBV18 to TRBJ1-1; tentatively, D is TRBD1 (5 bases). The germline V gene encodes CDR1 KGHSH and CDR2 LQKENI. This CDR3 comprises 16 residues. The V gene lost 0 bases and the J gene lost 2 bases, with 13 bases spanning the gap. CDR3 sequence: CASSPPGVRGNTEAFF. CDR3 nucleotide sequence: TGTGCCAGCTCACCACCGGGGGTTAGGGGAAACACTGAAGCTTTCTTT.

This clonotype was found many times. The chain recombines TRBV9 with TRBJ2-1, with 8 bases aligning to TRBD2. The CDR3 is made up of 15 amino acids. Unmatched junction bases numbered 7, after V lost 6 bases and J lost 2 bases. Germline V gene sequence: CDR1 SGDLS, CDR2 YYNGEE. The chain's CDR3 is CASTIAGQTYNEQFF. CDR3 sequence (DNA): TGTGCCAGCACCATAGCGGGGCAGACCTACAATGAGCAGTTCTTC.

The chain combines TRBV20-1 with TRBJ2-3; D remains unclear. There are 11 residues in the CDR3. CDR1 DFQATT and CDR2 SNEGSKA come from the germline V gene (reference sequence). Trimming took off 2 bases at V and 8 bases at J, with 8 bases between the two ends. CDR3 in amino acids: CSARQGVTQYF. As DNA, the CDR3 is TGCAGTGCTAGACAAGGCGTTACGCAGTATTTT.